This TCR beta chain was documented in a study of cytotoxic CD8 clonotypes in ibrutinib-treated CLL. General study findings and limits: Public clonotypes showed up rarely, and on treatment they shrank or held steady.

This clone was detected a few times. Its antigen is unidentified. Data came from immunoSEQ multiplex PCR; TCRdb stores just in-frame clones and leaves some out. This table has around 40,000 clones, about 64% appearing once. V lost 5 bases and J lost 5; bases outside the gene matches: 5. Germline CDR1 reads MNHNS; CDR2 reads SASEGT. The CDR3 is 15 residues long. This chain links TRBV6-1 with TRBJ1-5, with 11 bases that match TRBD1. Sequencing used PBMCs, obtained at disease progression, from a patient treated with ibrutinib. The TCR comes from a human donor with chronic lymphocytic leukemia. CDR3 loop: CASSWTGGLDQPQHF. The CDR3 DNA reads as TGTGCCAGCAGTTGGACAGGGGGCTTGGATCAGCCCCAGCATTTT.